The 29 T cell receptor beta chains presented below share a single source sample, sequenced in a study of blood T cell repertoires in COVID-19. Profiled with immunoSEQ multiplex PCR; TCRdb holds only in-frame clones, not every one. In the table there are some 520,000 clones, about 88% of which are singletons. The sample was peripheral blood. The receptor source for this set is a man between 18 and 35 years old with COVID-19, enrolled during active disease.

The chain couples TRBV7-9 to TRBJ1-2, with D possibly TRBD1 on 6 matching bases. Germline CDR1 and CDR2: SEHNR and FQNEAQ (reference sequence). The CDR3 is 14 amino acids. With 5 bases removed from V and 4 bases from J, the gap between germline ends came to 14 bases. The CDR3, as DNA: TGTGCCAGCAGCGTGGACAGTCATATCTATGGCTACACCTTC. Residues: CASSVDSHIYGYTF.

The CDR3 nucleotides are TGTGCCAGCAGCCAAGTCCTTACCGGGGAGCTGTTTTTT. Protein sequence: CASSQVLTGELFF. V and J are TRBV14 and TRBJ2-2; no reliable D call. The V gene's germline CDR1 is SGHDN and CDR2 FVKESK. The CDR3 extends over 13 amino acids. The V end was cut by 1 base, the J end by 5 bases, with 5 bases between.

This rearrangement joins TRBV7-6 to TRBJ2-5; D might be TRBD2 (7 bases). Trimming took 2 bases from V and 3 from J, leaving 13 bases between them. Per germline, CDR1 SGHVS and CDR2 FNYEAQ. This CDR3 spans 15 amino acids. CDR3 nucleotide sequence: TGTGCCAGCAGCTTATGGGGGGGGGCCGAAGAGACCCAGTACTTC. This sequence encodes CASSLWGGAEETQYF.

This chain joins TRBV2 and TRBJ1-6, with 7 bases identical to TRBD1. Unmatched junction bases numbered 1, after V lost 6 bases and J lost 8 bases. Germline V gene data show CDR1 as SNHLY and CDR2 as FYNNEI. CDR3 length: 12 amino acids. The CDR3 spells CASSGQDSPLHF. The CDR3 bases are TGTGCCAGCAGCGGACAGGATTCACCCCTCCACTTT. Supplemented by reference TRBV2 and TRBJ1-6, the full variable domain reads EPEVTQTPSHQVTQMGQEVILRCVPISNHLYFYWYRQILGQKVEFLVSFYNNEISEKSEIFDDQFSVERPDGSNFTLKIRSTKLEDSAMYFCASSGQDSPLHFGNGTRLTVT.

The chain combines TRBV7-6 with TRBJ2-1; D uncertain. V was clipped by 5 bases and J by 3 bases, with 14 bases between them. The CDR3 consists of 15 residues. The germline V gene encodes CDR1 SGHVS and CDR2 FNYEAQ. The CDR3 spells CASSPHGGDYNEQFF. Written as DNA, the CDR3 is TGTGCCAGCAGCCCCCACGGCGGTGACTACAATGAGCAGTTCTTC.

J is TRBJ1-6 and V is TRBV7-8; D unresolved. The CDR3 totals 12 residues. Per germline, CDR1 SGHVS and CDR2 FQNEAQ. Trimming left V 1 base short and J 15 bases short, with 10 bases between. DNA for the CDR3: TGTGCCAGCAGCTTAGGGCATTCGGGCCTCCACTTT. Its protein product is CASSLGHSGLHF. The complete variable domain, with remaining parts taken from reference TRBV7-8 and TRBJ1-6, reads GAGVSQSPRYKVAKRGQDVALRCDPISGHVSLFWYQQALGQGPEFLTYFQNEAQLDKSGLPSDRFFAERPEGSVSTLKIQRTQQEDSAVYLCASSLGHSGLHFGNGTRLTVT.

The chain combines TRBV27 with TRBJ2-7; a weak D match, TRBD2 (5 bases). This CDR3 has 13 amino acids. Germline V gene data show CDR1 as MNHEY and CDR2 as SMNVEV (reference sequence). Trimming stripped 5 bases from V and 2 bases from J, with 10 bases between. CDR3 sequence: CASSQGSPYEQYF. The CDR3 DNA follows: TGTGCCAGCAGTCAAGGGAGCCCCTACGAGCAGTACTTC.

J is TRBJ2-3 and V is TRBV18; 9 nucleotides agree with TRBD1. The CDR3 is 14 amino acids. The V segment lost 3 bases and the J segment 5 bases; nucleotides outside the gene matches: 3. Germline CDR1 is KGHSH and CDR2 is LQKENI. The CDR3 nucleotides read TGTGCCAGCTCACCTAACAGGGGGCAAGATACGCAGTATTTT. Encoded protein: CASSPNRGQDTQYF. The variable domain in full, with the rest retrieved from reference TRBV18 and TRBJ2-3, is NAGVMQNPRHLVRRRGQEARLRCSPMKGHSHVYWYRQLPEEGLKFMVYLQKENIIDESGMPKERFSAEFPKEGPSILRIQQVVRGDSAAYFCASSPNRGQDTQYFGPGTRLTVL.

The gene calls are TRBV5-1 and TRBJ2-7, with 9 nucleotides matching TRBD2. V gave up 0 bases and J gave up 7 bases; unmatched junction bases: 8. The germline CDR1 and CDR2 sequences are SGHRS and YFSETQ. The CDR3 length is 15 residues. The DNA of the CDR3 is TGCGCCAGCAGCTTGGTTCTAGCGGGAACAGGGGAGCAGTACTTC. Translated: CASSLVLAGTGEQYF. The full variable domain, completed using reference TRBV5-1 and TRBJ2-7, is KAGVTQTPRYLIKTRGQQVTLSCSPISGHRSVSWYQQTPGQGLQFLFEYFSETQRNKGNFPGRFSGRQFSNSRSEMNVSTLELGDSALYLCASSLVLAGTGEQYFGPGTRLTVT.

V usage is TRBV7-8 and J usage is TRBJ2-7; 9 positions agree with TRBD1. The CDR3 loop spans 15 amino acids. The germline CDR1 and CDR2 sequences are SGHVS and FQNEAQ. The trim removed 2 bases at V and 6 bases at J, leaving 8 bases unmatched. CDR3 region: CASSLPGQGTGEQYF. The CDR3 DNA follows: TGTGCCAGCAGCTTACCTGGACAGGGGACGGGCGAGCAGTACTTC. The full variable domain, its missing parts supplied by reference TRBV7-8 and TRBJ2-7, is GAGVSQSPRYKVAKRGQDVALRCDPISGHVSLFWYQQALGQGPEFLTYFQNEAQLDKSGLPSDRFFAERPEGSVSTLKIQRTQQEDSAVYLCASSLPGQGTGEQYFGPGTRLTVT.

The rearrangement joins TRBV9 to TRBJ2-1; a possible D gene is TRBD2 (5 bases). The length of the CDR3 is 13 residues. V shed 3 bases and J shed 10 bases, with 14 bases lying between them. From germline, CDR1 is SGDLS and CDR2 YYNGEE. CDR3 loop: CASSADSGGEQFF. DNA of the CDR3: TGTGCCAGCAGCGCGGACTCCGGTGGAGAGCAGTTCTTC.

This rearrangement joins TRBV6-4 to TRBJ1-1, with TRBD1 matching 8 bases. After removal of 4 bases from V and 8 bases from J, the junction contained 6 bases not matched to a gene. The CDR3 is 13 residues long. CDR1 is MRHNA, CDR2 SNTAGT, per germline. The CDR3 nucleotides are TGTGCCAGCAGTGCAGGGGGCGGTTTGGAAGCTTTCTTT. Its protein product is CASSAGGGLEAFF.

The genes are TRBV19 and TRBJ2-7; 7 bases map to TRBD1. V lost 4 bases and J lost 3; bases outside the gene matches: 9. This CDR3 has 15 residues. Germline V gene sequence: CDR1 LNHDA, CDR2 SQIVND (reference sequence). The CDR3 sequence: CASSTSRDRGYEQYF. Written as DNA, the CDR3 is TGTGCCAGTAGTACTTCACGGGACAGAGGCTACGAGCAGTACTTC.

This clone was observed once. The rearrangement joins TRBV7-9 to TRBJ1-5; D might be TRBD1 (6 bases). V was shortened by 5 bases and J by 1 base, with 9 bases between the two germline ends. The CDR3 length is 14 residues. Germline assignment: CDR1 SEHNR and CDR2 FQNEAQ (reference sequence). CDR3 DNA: TGTGCCAGCAGCGGGGGCGGGAGCAATCAGCCCCAGCATTTT. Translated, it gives CASSGGGSNQPQHF.

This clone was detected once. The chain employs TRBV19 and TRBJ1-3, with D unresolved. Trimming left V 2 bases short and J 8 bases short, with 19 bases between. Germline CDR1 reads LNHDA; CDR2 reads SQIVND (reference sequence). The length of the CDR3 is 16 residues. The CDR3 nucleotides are TGTGCCAGTAGTATAATCGGGGTTTTCCGCCGTGACACCATATATTTT. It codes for CASSIIGVFRRDTIYF. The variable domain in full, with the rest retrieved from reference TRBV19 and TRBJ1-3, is DGGITQSPKYLFRKEGQNVTLSCEQNLNHDAMYWYRQDPGQGLRLIYYSQIVNDFQKGDIAEGYSVSREKKESFPLTVTSAQKNPTAFYLCASSIIGVFRRDTIYFGEGSWLTVV.

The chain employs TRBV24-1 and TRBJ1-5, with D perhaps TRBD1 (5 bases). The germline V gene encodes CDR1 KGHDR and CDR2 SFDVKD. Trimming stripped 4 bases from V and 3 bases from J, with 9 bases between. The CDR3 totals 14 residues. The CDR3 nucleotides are TGTGCCACCAGTGAGGGGGGGATCAATCAGCCCCAGCATTTT. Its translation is CATSEGGINQPQHF.

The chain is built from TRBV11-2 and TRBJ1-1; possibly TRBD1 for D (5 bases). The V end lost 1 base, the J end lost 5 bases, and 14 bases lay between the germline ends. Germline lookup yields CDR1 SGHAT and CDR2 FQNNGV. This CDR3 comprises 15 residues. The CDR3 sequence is CASSLGGGSETEAFF. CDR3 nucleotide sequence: TGTGCCAGCAGCTTAGGTGGGGGGTCGGAAACTGAAGCTTTCTTT.

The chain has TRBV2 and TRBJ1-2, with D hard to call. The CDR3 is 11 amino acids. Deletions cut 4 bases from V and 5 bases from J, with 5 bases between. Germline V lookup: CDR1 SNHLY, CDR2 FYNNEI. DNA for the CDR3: TGTGCCAGCAGTGCGGTGTATGGCTACACCTTC. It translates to CASSAVYGYTF.

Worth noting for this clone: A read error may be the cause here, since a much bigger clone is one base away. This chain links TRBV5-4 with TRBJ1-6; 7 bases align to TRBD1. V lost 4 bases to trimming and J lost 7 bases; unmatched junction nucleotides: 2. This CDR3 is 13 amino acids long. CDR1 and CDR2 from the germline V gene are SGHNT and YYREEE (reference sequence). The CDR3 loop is CASSRDRNSPLHF. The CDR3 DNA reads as TGTGCCAGCAGCCGGGACAGAAATTCACCCCTCCACTTT.

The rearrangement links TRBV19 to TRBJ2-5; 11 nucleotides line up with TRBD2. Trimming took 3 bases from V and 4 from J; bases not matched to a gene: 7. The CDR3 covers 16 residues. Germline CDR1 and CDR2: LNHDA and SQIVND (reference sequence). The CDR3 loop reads CASSIPGLAGRETQYF. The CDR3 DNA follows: TGTGCCAGTAGTATCCCCGGACTAGCGGGTAGAGAGACCCAGTACTTC. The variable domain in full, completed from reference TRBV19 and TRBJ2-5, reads DGGITQSPKYLFRKEGQNVTLSCEQNLNHDAMYWYRQDPGQGLRLIYYSQIVNDFQKGDIAEGYSVSREKKESFPLTVTSAQKNPTAFYLCASSIPGLAGRETQYFGPGTRLLVL.

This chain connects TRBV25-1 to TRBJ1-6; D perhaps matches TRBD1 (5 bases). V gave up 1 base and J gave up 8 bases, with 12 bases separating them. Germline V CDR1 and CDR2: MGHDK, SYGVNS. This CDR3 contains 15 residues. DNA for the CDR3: TGTGCCAGCAGTGAATCCAGGAAAGGGGATTCACCCCTCCACTTT. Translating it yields CASSESRKGDSPLHF.

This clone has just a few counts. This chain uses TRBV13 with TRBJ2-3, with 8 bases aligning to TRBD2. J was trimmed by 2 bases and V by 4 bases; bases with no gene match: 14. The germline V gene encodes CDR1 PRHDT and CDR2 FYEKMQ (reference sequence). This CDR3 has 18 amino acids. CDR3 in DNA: TGTGCCAGCAGCTCCTGGGGTGCGTCGGGGGGGCCCACAGATACGCAGTATTTT. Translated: CASSSWGASGGPTDTQYF.

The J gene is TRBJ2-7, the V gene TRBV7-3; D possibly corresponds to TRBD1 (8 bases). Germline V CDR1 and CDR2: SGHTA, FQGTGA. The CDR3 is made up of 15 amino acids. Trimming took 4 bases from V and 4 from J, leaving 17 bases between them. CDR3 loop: CASSSTGGGPYEQYF. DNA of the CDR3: TGTGCCAGCAGCTCAACAGGGGGAGGGCCATACGAGCAGTACTTC.

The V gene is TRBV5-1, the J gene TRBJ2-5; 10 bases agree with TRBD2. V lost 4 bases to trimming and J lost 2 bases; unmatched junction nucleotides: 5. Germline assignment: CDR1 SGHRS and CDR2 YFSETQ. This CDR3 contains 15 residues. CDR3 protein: CASSLGLAPQETQYF. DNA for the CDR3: TGCGCCAGCAGCCTGGGACTAGCGCCACAAGAGACCCAGTACTTC.

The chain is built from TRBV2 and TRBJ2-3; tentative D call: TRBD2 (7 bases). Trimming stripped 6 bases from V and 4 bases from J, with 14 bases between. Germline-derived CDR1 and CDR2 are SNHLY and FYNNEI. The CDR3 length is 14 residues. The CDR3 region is CASSIRGGADTQYF. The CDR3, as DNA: TGTGCCAGCAGCATCAGGGGAGGGGCAGATACGCAGTATTTT.

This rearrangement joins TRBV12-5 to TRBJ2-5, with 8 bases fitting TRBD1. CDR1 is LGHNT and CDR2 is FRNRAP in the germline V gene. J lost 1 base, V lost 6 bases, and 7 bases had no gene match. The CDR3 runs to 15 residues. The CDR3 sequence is CASGLGQASQETQYF. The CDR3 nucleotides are TGTGCTAGTGGGCTGGGACAGGCCAGCCAAGAGACCCAGTACTTC. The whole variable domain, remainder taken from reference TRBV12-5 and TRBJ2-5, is DARVTQTPRHKVTEMGQEVTMRCQPILGHNTVFWYRQTMMQGLELLAYFRNRAPLDDSGMPKDRFSAEMPDATLATLKIQPSEPRDSAVYFCASGLGQASQETQYFGPGTRLLVL.

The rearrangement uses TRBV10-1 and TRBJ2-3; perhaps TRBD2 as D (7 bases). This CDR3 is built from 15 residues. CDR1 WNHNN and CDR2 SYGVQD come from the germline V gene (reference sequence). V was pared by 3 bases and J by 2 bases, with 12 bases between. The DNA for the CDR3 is TGCGCCAGCAGTGATGTACGGGGGGCCACAGATACGCAGTATTTT. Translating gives CASSDVRGATDTQYF.

In nucleotides, the CDR3 is TGTGCCAGTAGGAAGGGGTACGGGTCACCCCTCCACTTT. Protein product: CASRKGYGSPLHF. The chain is built from TRBV19 and TRBJ1-6; a possible D gene is TRBD1 (5 bases). Trimming shortened V by 6 bases and J by 10 bases, and 13 bases separated the two germline ends. Per the germline V gene, CDR1 is LNHDA and CDR2 is SQIVND (reference sequence). This CDR3 has 13 residues.

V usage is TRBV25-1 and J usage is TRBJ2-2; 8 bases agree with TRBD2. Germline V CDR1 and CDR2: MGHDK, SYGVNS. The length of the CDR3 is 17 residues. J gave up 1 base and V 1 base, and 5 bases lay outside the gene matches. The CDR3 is CASSELFSGKNTGELFF. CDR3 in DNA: TGTGCCAGCAGTGAATTGTTTAGCGGGAAGAACACCGGGGAGCTGTTTTTT.